Reported below is one T cell receptor beta chain. Between the trimmed V and J ends, which lost 6 bases and 0 bases, there was a span of 15 bases. This CDR3 spans 15 amino acids. Germline CDR1 reads MDHEN; CDR2 reads SYDVKM. This entry is derived from a study of blood T cells in healthy people across ages. Through a sample-barcoded 5' primer and a J-beta primer mix, a second PCR was run for roughly 6 to 12 cycles. MiXCR was run by TCRdb on the 5' RACE reads, yielding one entry per CDR3 protein. The table records 1.5 million to 2 million distinct CDR3 sequences, 28% of them present only once. The sequence was collected from a woman aged 25 to 39 in good health. The J gene is TRBJ2-7, the V gene TRBV28, with a possible D match to TRBD1 (6 bases). Sequencing was performed on blood. CDR3 sequence: CASRPGTSPSYEQYF. In nucleotides, the CDR3 is TGTGCCAGCAGGCCAGGGACATCCCCCTCCTACGAGCAGTACTTC.